This T cell receptor (beta chain) is drawn from a study of response to subunit inactivated influenza vaccine. This clonotype was recorded at least ten times. This CDR3 has 13 residues. The V gene's germline CDR1 is MNHEY and CDR2 SMNVEV (reference sequence). With 5 bases removed from V and 3 bases from J, the gap between germline ends came to 11 bases. TCRdb itself ran the RT-PCR reads through MiXCR, one entry per CDR3 protein. The sample lists about 620,000 distinct CDR3 sequences, 10% to 12% occurring once. These sequences were also reported in another study, on T cells expressing NK-cell markers. As that report states: As the method of synthesis, 5'RACE template switching with UMIs yielded TCR beta cDNA. Source material for TCR beta repertoires consisted of sorted CD3+CD56+NKG2C+, CD3+CD56+NKG2C- and CD3+CD56-NKG2C+ T cells. Eight donors were sequenced, seven testing HCMV-seropositive and one testing seronegative. Topping the CD3+CD56-NKG2C+ fraction as well were these clonotypes, in several donors.

The source is a man over 45 who received an inactivated influenza vaccine. The sequences come from PBMCs from blood, collected on the day of vaccination. The chain combines TRBV27 with TRBJ2-7, with D unresolved. DNA for the CDR3: TGTGCCAGCAGTCGTACTGTAGGCTACGAGCAGTACTTC. Its protein is CASSRTVGYEQYF.